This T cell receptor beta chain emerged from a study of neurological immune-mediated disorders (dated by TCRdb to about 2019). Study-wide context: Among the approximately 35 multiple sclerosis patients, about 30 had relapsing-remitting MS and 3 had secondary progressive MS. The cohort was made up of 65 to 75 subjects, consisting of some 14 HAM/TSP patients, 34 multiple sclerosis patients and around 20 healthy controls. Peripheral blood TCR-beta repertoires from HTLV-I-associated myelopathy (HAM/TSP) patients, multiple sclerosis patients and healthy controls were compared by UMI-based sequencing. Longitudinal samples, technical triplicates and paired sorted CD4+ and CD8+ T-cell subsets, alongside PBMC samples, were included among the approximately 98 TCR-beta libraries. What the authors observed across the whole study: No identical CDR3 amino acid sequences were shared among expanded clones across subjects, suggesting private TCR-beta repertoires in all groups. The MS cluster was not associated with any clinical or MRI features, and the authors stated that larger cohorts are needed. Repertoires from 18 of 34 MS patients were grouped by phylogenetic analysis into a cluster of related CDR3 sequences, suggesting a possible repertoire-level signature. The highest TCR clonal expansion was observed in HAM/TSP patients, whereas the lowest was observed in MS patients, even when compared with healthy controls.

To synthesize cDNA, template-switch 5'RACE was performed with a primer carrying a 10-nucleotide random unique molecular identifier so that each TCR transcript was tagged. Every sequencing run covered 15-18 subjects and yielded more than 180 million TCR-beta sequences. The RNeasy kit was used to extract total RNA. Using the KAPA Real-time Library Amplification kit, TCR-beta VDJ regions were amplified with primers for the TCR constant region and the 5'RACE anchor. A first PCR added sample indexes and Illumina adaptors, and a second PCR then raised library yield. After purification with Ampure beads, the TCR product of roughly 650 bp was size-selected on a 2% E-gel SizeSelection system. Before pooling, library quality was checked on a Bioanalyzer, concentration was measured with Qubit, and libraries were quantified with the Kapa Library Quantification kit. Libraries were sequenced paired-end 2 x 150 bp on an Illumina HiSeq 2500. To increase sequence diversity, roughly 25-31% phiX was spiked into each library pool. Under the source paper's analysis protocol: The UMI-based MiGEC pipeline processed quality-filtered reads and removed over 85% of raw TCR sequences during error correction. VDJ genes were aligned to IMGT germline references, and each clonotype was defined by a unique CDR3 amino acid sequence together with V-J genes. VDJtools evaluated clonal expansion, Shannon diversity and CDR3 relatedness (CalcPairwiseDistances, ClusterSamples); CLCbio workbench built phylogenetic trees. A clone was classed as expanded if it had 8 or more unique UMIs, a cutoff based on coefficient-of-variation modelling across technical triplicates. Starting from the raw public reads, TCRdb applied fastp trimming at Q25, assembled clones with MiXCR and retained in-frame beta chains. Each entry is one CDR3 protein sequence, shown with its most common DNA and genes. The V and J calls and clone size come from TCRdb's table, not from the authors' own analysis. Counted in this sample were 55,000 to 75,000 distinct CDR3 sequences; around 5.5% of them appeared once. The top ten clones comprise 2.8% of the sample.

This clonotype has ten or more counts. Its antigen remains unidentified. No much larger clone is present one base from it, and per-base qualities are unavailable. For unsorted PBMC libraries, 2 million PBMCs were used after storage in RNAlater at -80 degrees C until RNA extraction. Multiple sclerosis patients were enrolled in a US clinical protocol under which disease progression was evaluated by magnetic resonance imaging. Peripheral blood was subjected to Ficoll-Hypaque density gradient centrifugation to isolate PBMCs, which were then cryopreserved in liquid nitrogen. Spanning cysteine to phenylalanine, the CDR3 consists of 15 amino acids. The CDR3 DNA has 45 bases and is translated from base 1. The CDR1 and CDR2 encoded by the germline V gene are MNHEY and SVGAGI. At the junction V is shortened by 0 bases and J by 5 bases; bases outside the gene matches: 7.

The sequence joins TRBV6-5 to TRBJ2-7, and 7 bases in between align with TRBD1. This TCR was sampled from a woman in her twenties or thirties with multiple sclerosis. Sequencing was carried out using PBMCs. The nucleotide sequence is TGTGCCAGCAGTTACTCGACAGGGCAGTTCAACGAGCAGTACTTC. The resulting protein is CASSYSTGQFNEQYF.